This is a list of T cell receptor beta chains from one sample in a study of vaccination and CD4 T cells after COVID-19. TCRdb passed the PCR reads through MiXCR, listing each CDR3 protein once. The table has about 11,000 distinct CDR3 sequences, more than 70% seen once. Their recognized antigens are unknown. Material for sequencing was CD4+ T cells from blood, cultured in vitro. These receptors originate from a human donor who had recovered from COVID-19. The conserved cysteine and the conserved F or W are not part of the CDR3 here.

v_gene	len	j_gene	CDR3aa
TRBV19	13	TRBJ1-1	ASSTTGEMNTEAF
TRBV20-1	10	TRBJ2-7	SASKGANEQY
TRBV30	14	TRBJ1-5	AWGGWGLNSNQPQH
TRBV10-3	15	TRBJ2-4	AISASRGDRDKNIQY
TRBV6-2/TRBV6-3	11	TRBJ2-2	ASSLSPPGELF
TRBV5-1	12	TRBJ2-7	ASSPTGVAYEQY
TRBV6-5	14	TRBJ2-7	ASSYSSGGGLYEQY
TRBV28	13	TRBJ1-2	ASRERGRGNYGYT
TRBV15	15	TRBJ1-5	ATSRDQNGWGNQPQH
TRBV30	12	TRBJ2-7	AWSVIAGSYEQY
TRBV7-8	16	TRBJ2-6	ASSLRRPWVSGANVLT
TRBV9	13	TRBJ1-6	ASSAPTGENSPLH